The subject of this entry is one T cell receptor (beta chain). A second roughly 6 to 11 cycle PCR used barcoded and J-beta primers. One entry per CDR3 protein results from TCRdb running MiXCR on the 5' RACE reads. Seen here are some 1.6 million distinct CDR3 sequences, around 35% observed once, and the top ten hold roughly 10%. The source of the sample is a study of blood T cells in healthy people across ages. A minimum of 6 micrograms of total RNA was extracted per sample. CDR1 is ENHRY and CDR2 is SYGVKD in the germline V gene. The V and J ends lost 3 bases and 5 bases, in that order; junction bases with no gene match: 2. This CDR3 contains 13 residues.

This sequence was found in a woman aged 25 to 45 in good health. The chain carries TRBV10-3 and TRBJ2-5, with TRBD2 identical over 8 bases. Sequenced: blood. The CDR3 DNA is TGTGCCATCAGTGACCGCGGGGGGGAGACCCAGTACTTC. This translates into CAISDRGGETQYF.